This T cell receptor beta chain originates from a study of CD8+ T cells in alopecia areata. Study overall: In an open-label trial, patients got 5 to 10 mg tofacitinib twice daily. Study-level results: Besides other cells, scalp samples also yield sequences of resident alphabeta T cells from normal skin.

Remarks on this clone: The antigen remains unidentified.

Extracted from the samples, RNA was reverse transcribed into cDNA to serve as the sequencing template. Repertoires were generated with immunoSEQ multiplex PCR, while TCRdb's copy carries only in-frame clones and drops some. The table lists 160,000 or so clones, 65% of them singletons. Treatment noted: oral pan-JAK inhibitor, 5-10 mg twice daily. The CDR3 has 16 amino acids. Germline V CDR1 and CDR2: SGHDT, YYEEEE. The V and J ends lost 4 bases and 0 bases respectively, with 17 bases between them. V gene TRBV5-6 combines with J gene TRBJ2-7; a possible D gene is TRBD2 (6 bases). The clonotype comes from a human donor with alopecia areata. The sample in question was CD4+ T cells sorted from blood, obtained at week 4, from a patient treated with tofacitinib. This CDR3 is CASSDAGRSFSYEQYF. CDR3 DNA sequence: TGTGCCAGCAGCGACGCTGGGAGGTCATTCTCCTACGAGCAGTACTTC.